This T cell receptor (beta chain) was captured in a study of blood T cell repertoires in COVID-19. Across the study: The cDNA or gDNA used as material had been derived from T cells, B-cell-depleted T cells, or PBMCs.

In the original processing: From reference gene primer amplification, estimates of nucleated cell counts were derived. The data were produced by immunoSEQ multiplex PCR, yet TCRdb's version contains in-frame clones alone and is incomplete. V and J calls and clone size are given by that table; D and trimming were obtained from the DNA. The table includes more than 300,000 clones, 88% detected once. Germline V gene lookup returns CDR1 GTSNPN and CDR2 SVGIG (reference sequence). The CDR3 has 15 residues. V lost 1 base to trimming and J lost 7 bases, with 16 bases between them. This clonotype was obtained from a woman between 18 and 29 years old who had recovered from COVID-19. The chain has TRBV30 and TRBJ2-2; D unclear. Source material: PBMCs or T cells enriched from blood (not recorded which). The CDR3 here is CAWSGGAPVYGELFF. The CDR3 nucleotides are TGTGCCTGGAGTGGAGGTGCCCCAGTATACGGGGAGCTGTTTTTT.